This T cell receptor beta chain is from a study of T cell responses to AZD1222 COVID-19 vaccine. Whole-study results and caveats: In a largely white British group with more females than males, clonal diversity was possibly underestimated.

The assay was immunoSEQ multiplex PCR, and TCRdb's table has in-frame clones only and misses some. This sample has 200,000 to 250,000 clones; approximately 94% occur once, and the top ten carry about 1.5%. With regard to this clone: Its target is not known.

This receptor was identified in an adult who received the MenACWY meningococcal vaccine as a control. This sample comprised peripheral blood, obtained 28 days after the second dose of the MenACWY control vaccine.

The CDR3 is CATSRMKGGDSPLHF. CDR3 DNA sequence: TGTGCCACCAGCAGGATGAAGGGGGGCGATTCACCCCTCCACTTT. V and J are TRBV15 and TRBJ1-6, with D possibly matching TRBD1 (6 bases). The CDR3 totals 15 residues. CDR1 is LNHNV, CDR2 YYDKDF, per germline (reference sequence). V was shortened by 3 bases and J by 8 bases, with 14 bases between the two germline ends.